This T cell receptor beta chain stems from a study of blood T cell repertoires in COVID-19. Donors were grouped by their self-reported clinical history. In the original workflow: Amplified reference gene primers provided the basis for estimating nucleated cell counts. Produced via immunoSEQ multiplex PCR; TCRdb's table is partial and in-frame only. V and J calls and clone size are those listed in that table; D and trimming were worked out from the DNA. The table has approximately 150,000 clones, about 90% seen once. V gave up 3 bases and J gave up 1 base, with 9 bases separating them. This CDR3 is 14 amino acids long. Germline lookup yields CDR1 SNHLY and CDR2 FYNNEI.

Sequenced material: PBMCs or T cells enriched from blood (not recorded which). The TCR comes from a human donor with acute COVID-19. The donor label of this sample is uncertain. V and J are TRBV2 and TRBJ1-1; D is possibly TRBD1 (6 bases). In nucleotides, the CDR3 is TGTGCCAGCAGTGACAGGACAGCGAACACTGAAGCTTTCTTT. Its protein is CASSDRTANTEAFF.